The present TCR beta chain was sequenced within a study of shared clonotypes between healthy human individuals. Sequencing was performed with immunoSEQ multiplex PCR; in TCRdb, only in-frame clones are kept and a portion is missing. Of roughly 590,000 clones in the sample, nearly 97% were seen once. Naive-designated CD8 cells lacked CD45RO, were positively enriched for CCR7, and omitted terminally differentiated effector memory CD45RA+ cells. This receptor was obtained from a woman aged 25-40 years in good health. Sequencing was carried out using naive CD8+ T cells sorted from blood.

The CDR3 DNA is TGTGCCAGCAGCTTGGCCCCGGCGGCTAACTATGGCTACACCTTC. Translating gives CASSLAPAANYGYTF. The chain employs TRBV5-6 and TRBJ1-2; D ambiguous. Germline V gene sequence: CDR1 SGHDT, CDR2 YYEEEE. There are 15 residues in the CDR3. The ends were cut back, 0 bases at V and 0 bases at J, with 9 bases in the middle.